The clone carrying this T cell receptor beta chain occurred many times. Its antigen is as yet unknown. These data originate in a study of early T cells in non-severe SARS-CoV-2 infection. Overall study: Whole-blood bulk RNA, unsorted, was sequenced, and chains were unpaired. Study outcomes and limitations: Anti-spike CD8 responses were favored by VDJdb matching, which missed private and CD4 specificities.

Tagging with unique molecular identifiers was applied to individual cDNA molecules. TCRdb reprocessed the 5' RACE reads with MiXCR, giving one entry per CDR3 protein. The table shows fewer than 110,000 distinct CDR3 sequences, with approximately 10% occurring only once. Germline V CDR1 and CDR2: SGHVS, FQNEAQ. The CDR3 has 13 residues. V was shortened by 1 base and J by 4 bases, with 8 bases between the two germline ends. V is TRBV7-8 and J is TRBJ2-7; D not certain. The sequence came from an adult who was a healthcare worker with PCR-confirmed SARS-CoV-2 infection or an uninfected control (not recorded which). Sequencing was performed on whole blood. The chain's CDR3 is CASSLGVQYEQYF. The CDR3 bases are TGTGCCAGCAGCTTAGGTGTCCAGTACGAGCAGTACTTC.